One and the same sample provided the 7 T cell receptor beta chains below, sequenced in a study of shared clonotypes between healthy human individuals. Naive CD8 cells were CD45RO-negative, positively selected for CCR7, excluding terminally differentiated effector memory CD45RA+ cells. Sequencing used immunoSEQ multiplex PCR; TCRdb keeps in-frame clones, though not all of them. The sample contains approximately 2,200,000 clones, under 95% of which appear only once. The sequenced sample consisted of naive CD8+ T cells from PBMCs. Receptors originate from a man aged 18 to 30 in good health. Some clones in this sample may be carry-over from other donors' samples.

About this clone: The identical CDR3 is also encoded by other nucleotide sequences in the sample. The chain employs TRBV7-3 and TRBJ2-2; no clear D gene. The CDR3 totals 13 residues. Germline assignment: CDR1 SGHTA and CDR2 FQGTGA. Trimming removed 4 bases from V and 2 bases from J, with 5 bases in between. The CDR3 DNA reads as TGTGCCAGCAGCTCCGTAAACACCGGGGAGCTGTTTTTT. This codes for CASSSVNTGELFF.

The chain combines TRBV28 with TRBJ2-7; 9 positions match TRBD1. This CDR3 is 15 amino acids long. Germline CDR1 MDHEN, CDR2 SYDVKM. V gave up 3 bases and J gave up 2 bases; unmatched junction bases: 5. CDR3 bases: TGTGCCAGCAGTTTCGGGGACAGGGCCCCCTACGAGCAGTACTTC. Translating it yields CASSFGDRAPYEQYF.

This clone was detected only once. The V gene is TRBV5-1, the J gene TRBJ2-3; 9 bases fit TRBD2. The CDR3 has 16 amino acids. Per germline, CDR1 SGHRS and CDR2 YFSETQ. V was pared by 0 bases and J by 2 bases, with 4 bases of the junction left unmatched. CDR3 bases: TGCGCCAGCAGCTTGGTCCCTAGCGGGATCACAGATACGCAGTATTTT. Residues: CASSLVPSGITDTQYF.

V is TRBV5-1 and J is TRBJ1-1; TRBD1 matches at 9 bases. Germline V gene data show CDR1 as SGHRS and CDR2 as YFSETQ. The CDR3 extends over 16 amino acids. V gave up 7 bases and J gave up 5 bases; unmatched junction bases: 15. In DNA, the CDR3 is TGCGCCAGCCTAGGTCCCGGGACAGGGTCAGGGACTGAAGCTTTCTTT. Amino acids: CASLGPGTGSGTEAFF. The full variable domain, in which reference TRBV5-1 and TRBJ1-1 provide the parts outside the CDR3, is KAGVTQTPRYLIKTRGQQVTLSCSPISGHRSVSWYQQTPGQGLQFLFEYFSETQRNKGNFPGRFSGRQFSNSRSEMNVSTLELGDSALYLCASLGPGTGSGTEAFFGQGTRLTVV.

CDR3 protein: CSVEDPETAVYYGYTF. The DNA for the CDR3 is TGCAGCGTTGAAGACCCAGAGACCGCAGTCTACTATGGCTACACCTTC. The J gene is TRBJ1-2, the V gene TRBV29-1; D remains ambiguous. The CDR3 totals 16 residues. The V end lost 0 bases, the J end lost 3 bases, and 17 bases lay between the germline ends. Germline V lookup: CDR1 SQVTM, CDR2 ANQGSEA.

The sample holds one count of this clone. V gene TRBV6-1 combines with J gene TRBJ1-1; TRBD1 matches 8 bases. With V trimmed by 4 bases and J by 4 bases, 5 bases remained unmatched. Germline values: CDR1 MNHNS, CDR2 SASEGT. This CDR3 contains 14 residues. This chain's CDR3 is CASSGRQGTTEAFF. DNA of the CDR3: TGTGCCAGCAGTGGGCGACAGGGGACCACTGAAGCTTTCTTT.

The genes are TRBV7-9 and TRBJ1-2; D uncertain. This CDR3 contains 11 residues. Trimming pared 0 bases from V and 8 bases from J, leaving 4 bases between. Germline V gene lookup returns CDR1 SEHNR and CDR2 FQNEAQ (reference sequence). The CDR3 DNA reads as TGTGCCAGCAGCTTAGCGGACGGCTACACCTTC. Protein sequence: CASSLADGYTF.